This T cell receptor (beta chain) was sequenced for a study of T-cell reconstitution after alpha-beta-depleted transplantation in children. Many counts were recorded for this clonotype. Trimming left V 2 bases short and J 3 bases short, with 6 bases between. This CDR3 has 12 residues. Germline CDR1 and CDR2: GTSNPN and SVGIG (reference sequence). TCRbeta library construction was performed incorporating unique molecular identifiers. TCRdb reprocessed the PCR reads via MiXCR and lists one record per CDR3 protein. The sample holds hundreds of thousands of distinct CDR3 sequences, around 9.5% seen once. This TCR was recovered from a human donor who donated a stem cell graft to a child with acute lymphoblastic leukemia. Here the sequenced sample was PBMCs from the stem cell graft donor, taken from the stem cell graft. This chain uses TRBV30 with TRBJ2-3; no clear D. The CDR3 coding sequence is TGTGCCTGGAGTCTGCGTACAGATACGCAGTATTTT. This sequence encodes CAWSLRTDTQYF. The full variable domain, its missing parts supplied by reference TRBV30 and TRBJ2-3, is SQTIHQWPATLVQPVGSPLSLECTVEGTSNPNLYWYRQAAGRGLQLLFYSVGIGQISSEVPQNLSASRPQDRQFILSSKKLLLSDSGFYLCAWSLRTDTQYFGPGTRLTVL.